The clone carrying this T cell receptor beta chain was observed once. The data originate from a study of blood T cell repertoires in COVID-19. Study background: T cells, B-cell-depleted T cells, or PBMCs supplied cDNA or gDNA.

In the original workflow: The assay estimated nucleated cells by amplifying reference gene primers. Measured with immunoSEQ multiplex PCR; TCRdb has only the in-frame clones, and not every one. V and J calls and clone size come straight from that table; D and trimming were deduced from the DNA. The sample lists about 66,000 clones; about 90% were seen once. This CDR3 has 16 amino acids. V dropped 0 bases and J dropped 7 bases, with 16 bases sitting between them. The germline V gene has CDR1 MGHRA and CDR2 YSYEKL. The chain recombines TRBV4-1 with TRBJ1-5; no definite D call. This clonotype was obtained from a human donor in a cohort sampled during active COVID-19. Sequencing was performed on peripheral blood. The DNA of the CDR3 is TGCGCCAGCAGCCAAGAGGCGGGCGGAGTGGGGCAGCCCCAGCATTTT. Protein sequence: CASSQEAGGVGQPQHF.